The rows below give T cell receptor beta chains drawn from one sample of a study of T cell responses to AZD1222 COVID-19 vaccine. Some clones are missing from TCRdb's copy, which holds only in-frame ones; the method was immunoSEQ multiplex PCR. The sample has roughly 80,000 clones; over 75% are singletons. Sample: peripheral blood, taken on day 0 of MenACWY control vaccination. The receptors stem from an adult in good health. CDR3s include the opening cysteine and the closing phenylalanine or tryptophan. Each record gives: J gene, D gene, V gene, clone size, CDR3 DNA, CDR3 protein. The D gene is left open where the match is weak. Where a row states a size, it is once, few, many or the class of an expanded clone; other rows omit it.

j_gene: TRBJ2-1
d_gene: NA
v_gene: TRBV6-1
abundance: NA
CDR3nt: TGTGCCAGCAGTGAAACGGGGACCTCCTACAATGAGCAGTTCTTC
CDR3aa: CASSETGTSYNEQFF

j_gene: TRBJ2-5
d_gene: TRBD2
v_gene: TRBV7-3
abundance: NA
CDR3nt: TGTGCCAGCAGCGCGAGTGGGCTAGCGGGGCAAGAGACCCAGTACTTC
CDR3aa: CASSASGLAGQETQYF

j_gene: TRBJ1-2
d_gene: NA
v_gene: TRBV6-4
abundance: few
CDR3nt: TGTGCCAGCAGTGACTCTGAGACGGAGGGCTACACCTTC
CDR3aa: CASSDSETEGYTF

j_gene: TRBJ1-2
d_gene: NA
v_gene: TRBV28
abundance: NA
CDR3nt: TGTGCCAGCAGTACCCCCCAGGGAATCTATGGCTACACCTTC
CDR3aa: CASSTPQGIYGYTF

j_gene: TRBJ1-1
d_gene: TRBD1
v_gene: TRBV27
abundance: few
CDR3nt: TGTGCCAGCAGAAGACAGGGGATTGGGAACACTGAAGCTTTCTTT
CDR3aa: CASRRQGIGNTEAFF

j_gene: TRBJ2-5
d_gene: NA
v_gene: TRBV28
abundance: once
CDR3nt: TGTGCCAGCACGGGGATTAAGGAAGAGACCCAGTACTTC
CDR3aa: CASTGIKEETQYF

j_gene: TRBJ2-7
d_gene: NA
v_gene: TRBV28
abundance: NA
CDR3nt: TGTGCCAGCAGTAGCCCAACCTACGAGCAGTACTTC
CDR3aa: CASSSPTYEQYF

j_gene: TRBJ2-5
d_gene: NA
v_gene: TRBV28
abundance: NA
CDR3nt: TGTGCCAGCAGTCCTGCAGGTGAATCAGAGACCCAGTACTTC
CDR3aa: CASSPAGESETQYF

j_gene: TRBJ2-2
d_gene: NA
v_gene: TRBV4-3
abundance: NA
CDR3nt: TGCGCCAGCAGCCCAATCCTCAACCCCGTGTCCGGGGAGCTGTTTTTT
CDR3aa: CASSPILNPVSGELFF

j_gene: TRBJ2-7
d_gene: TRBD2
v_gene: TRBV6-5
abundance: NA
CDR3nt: TGTGCCAGCTCTCGACGGACTAGCGATAACGAGCAGTACTTC
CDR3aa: CASSRRTSDNEQYF

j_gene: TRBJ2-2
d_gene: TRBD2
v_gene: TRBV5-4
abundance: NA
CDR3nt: TGTGCCAGCAGCTTGGAAGGCGGGAGGATCGCCACCGGGGAGCTGTTTTTT
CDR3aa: CASSLEGGRIATGELFF

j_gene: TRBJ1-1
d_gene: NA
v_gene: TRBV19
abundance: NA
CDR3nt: TGTGCCAGTAGTATGGTGGGGGGCACTGAAGCTTTCTTT
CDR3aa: CASSMVGGTEAFF

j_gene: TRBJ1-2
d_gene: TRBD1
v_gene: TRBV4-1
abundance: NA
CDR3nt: TGCGCCAGCAGCCAAGAGGGGGACAGGGTGAGCTATGGCTACACCTTC
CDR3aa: CASSQEGDRVSYGYTF

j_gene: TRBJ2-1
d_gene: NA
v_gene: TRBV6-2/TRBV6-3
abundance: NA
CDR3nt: TGTGCCAGCAGTGGTCGGACAGCGAGCTCCTACAATGAGCAGTTCTTC
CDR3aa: CASSGRTASSYNEQFF

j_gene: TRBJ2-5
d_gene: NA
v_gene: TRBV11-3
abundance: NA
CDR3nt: TGTGCCAGCAGCCCGGGCACACTCTCGGCGGAGACCCAGTACTTC
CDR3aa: CASSPGTLSAETQYF

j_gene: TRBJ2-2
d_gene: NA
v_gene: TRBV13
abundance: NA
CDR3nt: TGTGCCAGCAGCTGGGGGACGGCGCTGACCGGGGAGCTGTTTTTT
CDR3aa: CASSWGTALTGELFF

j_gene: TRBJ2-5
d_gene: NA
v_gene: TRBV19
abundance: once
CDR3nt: TGTGCCAGTAGTATCATAACTTTCGGGGAGACCCAGTACTTC
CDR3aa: CASSIITFGETQYF

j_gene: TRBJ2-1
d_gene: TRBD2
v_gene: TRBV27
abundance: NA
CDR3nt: TGTGCCAGCAGTTTCGGACAGAATAGCGGGAGGGAGTACAATGAGCAGTTCTTC
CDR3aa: CASSFGQNSGREYNEQFF

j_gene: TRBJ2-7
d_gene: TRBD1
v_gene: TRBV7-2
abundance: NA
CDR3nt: TGTGCCAGCGGCATAAACCAGGGGGCTGTCTACGAGCAGTACTTC
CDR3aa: CASGINQGAVYEQYF

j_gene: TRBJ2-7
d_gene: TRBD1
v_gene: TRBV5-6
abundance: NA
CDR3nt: TGTGCCAGCAGCCGACTCTCGGACAGGGCGCGGGAGCAGTACTTC
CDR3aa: CASSRLSDRAREQYF

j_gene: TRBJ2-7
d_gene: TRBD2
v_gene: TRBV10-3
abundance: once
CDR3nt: TGTGCCATCAGTGAGTTCGAGGGAGGGAGATACGAGCAGTACTTC
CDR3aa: CAISEFEGGRYEQYF

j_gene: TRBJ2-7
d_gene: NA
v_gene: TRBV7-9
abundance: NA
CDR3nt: TGTGCCAGCAGCCCCAGAGAGCCGGCTTTCGAGCAGTACTTC
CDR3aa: CASSPREPAFEQYF

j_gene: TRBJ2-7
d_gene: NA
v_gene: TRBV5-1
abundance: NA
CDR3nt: TGCGCCAGCAGCTTGGACGGCGGGACCTACGAGCAGTACTTC
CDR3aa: CASSLDGGTYEQYF

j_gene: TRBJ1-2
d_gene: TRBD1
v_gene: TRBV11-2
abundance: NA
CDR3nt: TGTGCCAGCAGCTTAAATAACAGGGGGTCTGATGGCTACACCTTC
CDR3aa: CASSLNNRGSDGYTF

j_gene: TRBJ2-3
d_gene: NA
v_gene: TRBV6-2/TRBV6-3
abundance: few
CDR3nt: TGTGCCAGCAGTTCCCGACACAGCCCATCCCGGAGGGATACGCAGTATTTT
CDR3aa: CASSSRHSPSRRDTQYF

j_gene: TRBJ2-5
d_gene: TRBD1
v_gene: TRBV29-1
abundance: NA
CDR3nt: TGCAGCGTTGCTGGTGGGACAGTTTTAAAAGAGACCCAGTACTTC
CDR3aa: CSVAGGTVLKETQYF

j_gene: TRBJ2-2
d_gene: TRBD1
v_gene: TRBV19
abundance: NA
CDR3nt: TGTGCCAGTAGTACAACAGGGGGCTCCGGGGAGCTGTTTTTT
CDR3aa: CASSTTGGSGELFF

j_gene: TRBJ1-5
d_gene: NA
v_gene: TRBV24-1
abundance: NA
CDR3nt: TGTGCCACCAGTGATGGTGGAGGCTATCAGCCCCAGCATTTT
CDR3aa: CATSDGGGYQPQHF

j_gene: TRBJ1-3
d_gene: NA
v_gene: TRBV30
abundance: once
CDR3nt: TGTGCCTGGAGTCCCACCTGGGCAGGTTTCTCTGGAAACACCATATATTTT
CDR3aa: CAWSPTWAGFSGNTIYF

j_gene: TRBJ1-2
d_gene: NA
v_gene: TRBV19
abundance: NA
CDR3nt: TGTGCCAGTAGTATCCAAATTAACTCTAACTATGGCTACACCTTC
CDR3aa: CASSIQINSNYGYTF

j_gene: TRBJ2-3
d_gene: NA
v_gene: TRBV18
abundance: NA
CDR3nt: TGTGCCAGCTCAGCGAGACAACTGACAGATACGCAGTATTTT
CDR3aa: CASSARQLTDTQYF

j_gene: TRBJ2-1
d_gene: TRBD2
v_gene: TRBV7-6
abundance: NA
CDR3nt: TGTGCCAGCAGCTTAGTGGCGGGAGTGCCCGGTGAGCAGTTCTTC
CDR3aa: CASSLVAGVPGEQFF

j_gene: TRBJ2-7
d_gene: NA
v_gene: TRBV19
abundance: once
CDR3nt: TGTGCCAGTAGTTCCGACTACGAGCAGTACTTC
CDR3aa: CASSSDYEQYF